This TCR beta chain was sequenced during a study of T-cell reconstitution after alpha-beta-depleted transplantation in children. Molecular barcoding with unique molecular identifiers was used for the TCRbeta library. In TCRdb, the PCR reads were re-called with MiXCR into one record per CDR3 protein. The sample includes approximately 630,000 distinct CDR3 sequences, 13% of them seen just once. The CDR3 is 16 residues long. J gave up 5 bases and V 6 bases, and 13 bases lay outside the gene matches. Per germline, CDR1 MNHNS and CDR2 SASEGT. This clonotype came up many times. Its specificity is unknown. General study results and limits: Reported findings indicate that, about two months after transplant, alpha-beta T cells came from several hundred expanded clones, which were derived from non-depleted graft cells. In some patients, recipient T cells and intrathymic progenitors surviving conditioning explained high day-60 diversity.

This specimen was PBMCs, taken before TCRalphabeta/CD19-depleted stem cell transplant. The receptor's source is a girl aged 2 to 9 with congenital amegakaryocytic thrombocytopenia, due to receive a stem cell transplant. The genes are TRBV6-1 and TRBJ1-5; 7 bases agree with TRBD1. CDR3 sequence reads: CASSPGPGTDDQPQHF. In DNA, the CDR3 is TGTGCCAGCAGCCCCGGCCCCGGGACAGATGATCAGCCCCAGCATTTT.